A single sample is the source of the 12 T cell receptor beta chains below, sequenced in a study of blood T cell repertoires in COVID-19. The method was immunoSEQ multiplex PCR; TCRdb's version includes in-frame clones alone and lacks a portion of them. The table shows over 300,000 clones, with 86% occurring only once. The sample taken for sequencing was peripheral blood. The receptor source for this set is a woman aged 50 to 65 with acute or convalescent COVID-19.

V gene TRBV7-8 combines with J gene TRBJ1-1; D is ambiguous. CDR1 SGHVS and CDR2 FQNEAQ come from the germline V gene. Between the trimmed V and J ends, which lost 2 bases and 10 bases, there was a span of 11 bases. This CDR3 comprises 12 residues. The CDR3 region is CASSLIEGRAFF. The CDR3 DNA reads TGTGCCAGCAGCTTAATTGAGGGTCGAGCTTTCTTT.

This chain connects TRBV18 to TRBJ2-7; D is possibly TRBD1 (5 bases). The V end lost 3 bases, the J end lost 6 bases, and 9 bases lay between the germline ends. In germline, CDR1 is KGHSH, CDR2 LQKENI. There are 12 residues in the CDR3. CDR3 bases: TGTGCCAGCTCACCCGGCAGGGTCGAGCAGTACTTC. Translated, it gives CASSPGRVEQYF.

The chain recombines TRBV6-4 with TRBJ1-1; D possibly corresponds to TRBD1 (6 bases). Trimming stripped 7 bases from V and 7 bases from J, with 13 bases between. CDR3 size: 12 residues. Germline V gene data show CDR1 as MRHNA and CDR2 as SNTAGT. The CDR3 region has the DNA TGTGCCAGCACCACGGACAGAGGTGAAGCTTTCTTT. Translated, it gives CASTTDRGEAFF.

The J gene is TRBJ2-2, the V gene TRBV5-3, with D maybe TRBD1 (5 bases). TRBV5-3 is an ORF for which the function is uncertain. The CDR3 is made up of 18 amino acids. V shed 1 base and J shed 6 bases, with 22 bases lying between them. The CDR3 spells CARSLPPDPYKTAGELFF. CDR3 in DNA: TGTGCCAGAAGCTTGCCCCCGGATCCATACAAGACAGCCGGGGAGCTGTTTTTT.

The chain joins TRBV14 to TRBJ2-5; D possibly corresponds to TRBD2 (5 bases). Germline values: CDR1 SGHDN, CDR2 FVKESK. The CDR3 has 13 amino acids. The V end lost 5 bases, the J end lost 4 bases, and 11 bases lay between the germline ends. CDR3 protein: CASSVRVGETQYF. The CDR3, as DNA: TGTGCCAGCAGCGTGCGGGTGGGAGAGACCCAGTACTTC.

This chain joins TRBV15 and TRBJ2-2; D is unclear. Trimming removed 5 bases from V and 1 base from J, with 5 bases in between. Germline V gene data show CDR1 as LNHNV and CDR2 as YYDKDF (reference sequence). This CDR3 region has 13 residues. The CDR3 loop reads CATSEVNTGELFF. CDR3 nucleotides: TGTGCCACCAGCGAGGTGAACACCGGGGAGCTGTTTTTT.

The chain couples TRBV6-2 or TRBV6-3 to TRBJ2-7; 7 bases fit TRBD2. The CDR3 has 16 residues. Per germline, CDR1 MNHEY and CDR2 SVGEGT. V gave up 3 bases and J gave up 2 bases; unmatched junction bases: 10. The CDR3 is CASSYSSGATPYEQYF. In DNA, the CDR3 is TGTGCCAGCAGTTATAGCAGCGGGGCGACTCCCTACGAGCAGTACTTC.

This clone was seen a handful of times. J is TRBJ2-1 and V is TRBV29-1; the D gene is possibly TRBD1 (7 bases). Germline V gives CDR1 SQVTM, CDR2 ANQGSEA. The CDR3 is 13 amino acids. Trimming removed 7 bases from V and 1 base from J, with 11 bases in between. The CDR3 region has the DNA TGCAGCGCCAGGGGGGTTTCCTACAATGAGCAGTTCTTC. Amino acid sequence: CSARGVSYNEQFF.

The chain combines TRBV29-1 with TRBJ2-2; D gene ambiguous. CDR1 and CDR2 from the germline V gene are SQVTM and ANQGSEA. This CDR3 spans 14 amino acids. The V end lost 4 bases, the J end lost 2 bases, and 11 bases lay between the germline ends. CDR3 loop: CSVVVQDNTGELFF. The CDR3 DNA follows: TGCAGCGTTGTGGTCCAGGATAACACCGGGGAGCTGTTTTTT.

In its sample, this clone was seen once. The V call is TRBV28, the J call TRBJ1-1; possible D gene TRBD1, 5 bases. V lost 10 bases and J lost 7, with 16 bases in between. The CDR3 consists of 12 residues. From germline, CDR1 is MDHEN and CDR2 SYDVKM. CDR3: CATLIGVREAFF. In nucleotides, the CDR3 is TGTGCCACCCTAATAGGGGTGCGTGAAGCTTTCTTT.

J is TRBJ2-5 and V is TRBV28; TRBD1 agrees at 8 bases. The CDR3 length is 16 residues. V dropped 1 base and J dropped 5; count of bases not matched to a gene: 9. Germline V gives CDR1 MDHEN, CDR2 SYDVKM. CDR3 sequence reads: CASSLFGQGSGETQYF. The CDR3 DNA reads as TGTGCCAGCAGTTTATTCGGACAGGGATCTGGGGAGACCCAGTACTTC.

J is TRBJ2-3 and V is TRBV20-1, with D tentatively TRBD2 (6 bases). The CDR3 consists of 18 residues. V lost 3 bases to trimming and J lost 1 base, with 23 bases between them. Germline CDR1 is DFQATT and CDR2 is SNEGSKA (reference sequence). CDR3 sequence reads: CSASFGSGGRLGTDTQYF. CDR3 DNA sequence: TGCAGTGCTAGTTTCGGTTCCGGGGGAAGGTTAGGCACAGATACGCAGTATTTT.